Sequencing of this T cell receptor beta chain was carried out in a study of shared clonotypes between healthy human individuals. Each donor was a Caucasian adult residing in Nashville, Tennessee. The unsorted samples took about 90 million PBMCs to get genomic DNA. This clone was detected a few times. Its target is not known. Germline CDR1 is KGHSH and CDR2 is LQKENI. V lost 0 bases and J 4 bases, leaving 6 bases between the germline ends. The CDR3 contains 13 residues. Regarding the study as a whole: Sampling covered blood only; tissue repertoires likely differ.

Splitting of each subset's genomic DNA was done evenly across several immunoSEQ plates. Repertoires were generated with immunoSEQ multiplex PCR, while TCRdb's copy carries only in-frame clones and drops some. The table lists about half a million clones, about 84% of them singletons, with roughly 13% in the top ten. The V and J genes are TRBV18 and TRBJ1-2; no definite D call. The sample consisted of PBMCs. This clonotype originated in a woman between 35 and 50 years old in good health. Some clones in this sample may be carry-over from other donors' samples. The CDR3 nucleotides are TGTGCCAGCTCACCACCGGAGAGCTATGGCTACACCTTC. Its translation is CASSPPESYGYTF.